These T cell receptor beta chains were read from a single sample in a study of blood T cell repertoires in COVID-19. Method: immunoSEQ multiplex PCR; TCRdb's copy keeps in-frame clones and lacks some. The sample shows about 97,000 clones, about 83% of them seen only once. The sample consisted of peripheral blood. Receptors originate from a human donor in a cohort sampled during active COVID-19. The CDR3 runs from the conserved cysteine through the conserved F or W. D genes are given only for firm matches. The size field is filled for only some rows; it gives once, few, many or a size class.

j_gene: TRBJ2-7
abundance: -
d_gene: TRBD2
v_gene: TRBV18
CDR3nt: TGTGCCAGCTCACCACCGGGCGGGAGGAGGGCCTACGAGCAGTACTTC
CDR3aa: CASSPPGGRRAYEQYF

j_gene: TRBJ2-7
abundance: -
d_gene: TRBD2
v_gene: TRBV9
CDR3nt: TGTGCCAGCAGCGTAGGGGTTAGCGGGGGGGAACCCCCCTACGAGCAGTACTTC
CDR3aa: CASSVGVSGGEPPYEQYF

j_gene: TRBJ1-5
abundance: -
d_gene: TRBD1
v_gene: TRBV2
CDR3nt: TGTGCCAGCAGCCGGACAGGGGATCAGCCCCAGCATTTT
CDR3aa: CASSRTGDQPQHF

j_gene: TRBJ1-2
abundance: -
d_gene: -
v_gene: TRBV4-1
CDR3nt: TGCGCCAGCAGCGTGGCAGGGGCCGGGGTTCACTTC
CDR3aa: CASSVAGAGVHF

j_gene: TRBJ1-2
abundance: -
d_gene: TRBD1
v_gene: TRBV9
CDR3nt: TGTGCCAGCAGCTCAGGACAGGGTGGCTACACCTTC
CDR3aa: CASSSGQGGYTF

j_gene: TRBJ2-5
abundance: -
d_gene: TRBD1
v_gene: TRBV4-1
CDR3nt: TGCGCCAGCAGCCAAGGGGGGGACAGGGGGCTTACTAGGCAAGAGACCCAGTACTTC
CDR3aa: CASSQGGDRGLTRQETQYF

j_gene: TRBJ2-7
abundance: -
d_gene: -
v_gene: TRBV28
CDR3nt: TGTGCCAGCAGTCCCGCCTACGAGCAGTACTTC
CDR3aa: CASSPAYEQYF

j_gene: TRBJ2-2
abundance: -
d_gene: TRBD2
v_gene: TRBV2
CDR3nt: TGTGCCAGCAGTGGGCTAGCGGGAATTTGGAAGACCGGGGAGCTGTTTTTT
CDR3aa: CASSGLAGIWKTGELFF

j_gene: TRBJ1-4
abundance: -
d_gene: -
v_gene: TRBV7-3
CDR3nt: TGTGCCAGCAGCTTAACCCCCCCTCGTGTGGGCACTAATGAAAAACTGTTTTTT
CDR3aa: CASSLTPPRVGTNEKLFF

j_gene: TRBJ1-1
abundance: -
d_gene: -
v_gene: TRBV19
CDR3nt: TGTGCCAGTAGTCACAGGGCGGACACTGAAGCTTTCTTT
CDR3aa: CASSHRADTEAFF

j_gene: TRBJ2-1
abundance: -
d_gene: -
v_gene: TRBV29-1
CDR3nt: TGCAGCGTTGAAGGGGAGCTAAGGTCCTACAATGAGCAGTTCTTC
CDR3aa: CSVEGELRSYNEQFF

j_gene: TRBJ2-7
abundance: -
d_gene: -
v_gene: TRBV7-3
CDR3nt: TGTGCCAGCAGCTTTTCGCCGGGTCGCTCCTACGAGCAGTACTTC
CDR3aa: CASSFSPGRSYEQYF

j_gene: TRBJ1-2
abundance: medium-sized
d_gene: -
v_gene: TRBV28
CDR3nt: TGTGCCAGCAGTTTAGACAGAGGCTATGGCTACACCTTC
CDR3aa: CASSLDRGYGYTF

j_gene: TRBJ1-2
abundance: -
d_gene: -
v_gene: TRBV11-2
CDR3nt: TGTGCCAGCAGCTTGTCCCAAAACTATGGCTACACCTTC
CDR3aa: CASSLSQNYGYTF

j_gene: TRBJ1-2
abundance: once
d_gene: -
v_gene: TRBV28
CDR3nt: TGTGCCAGCAGTTGGGGACATGAGGAGCTTGGTGGCTACACCTTC
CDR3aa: CASSWGHEELGGYTF

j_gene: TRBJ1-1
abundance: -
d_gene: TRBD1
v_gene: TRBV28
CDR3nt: TGTGCCAGCAGTTTACCCGACAGGACAGGGTCGTACGAAGACGGAGCTTTCTTT
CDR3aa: CASSLPDRTGSYEDGAFF

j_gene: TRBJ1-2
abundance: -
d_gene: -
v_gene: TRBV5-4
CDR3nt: TGTGCCAGCAGCTCAAAGGGGGAGAGGAACTATGGCTACACCTTC
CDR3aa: CASSSKGERNYGYTF

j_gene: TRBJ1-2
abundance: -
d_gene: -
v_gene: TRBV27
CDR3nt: TGTGCCAGCAGTTTACGGGAGCATAGGGGCTATGGCTACACCTTC
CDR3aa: CASSLREHRGYGYTF

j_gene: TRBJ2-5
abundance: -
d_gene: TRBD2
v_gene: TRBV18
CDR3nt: TGTGCCAGCTCCGGCGGGGGGGAGACCCAGTACTTC
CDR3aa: CASSGGGETQYF

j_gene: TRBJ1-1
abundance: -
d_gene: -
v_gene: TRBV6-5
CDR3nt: TGTGCCAGCAGTTACTTGGGAGGTGGGACTGAAGCTTTCTTT
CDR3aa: CASSYLGGGTEAFF

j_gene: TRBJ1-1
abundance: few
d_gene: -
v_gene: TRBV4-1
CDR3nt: TGCGCCAGCAGCCAAGACGCCTCAGGGGATCTCACTGAAGCTTTCTTT
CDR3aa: CASSQDASGDLTEAFF

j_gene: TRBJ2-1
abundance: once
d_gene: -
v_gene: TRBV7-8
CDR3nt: TGTGCCAGCAGCTTAACGGCGGGACATGAGCAGTTCTTC
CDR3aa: CASSLTAGHEQFF

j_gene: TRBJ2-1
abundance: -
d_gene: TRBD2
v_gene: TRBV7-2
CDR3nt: TGTGCCAGCAGTTTTAGCGGGAGCTCCTACAATGAGCAGTTCTTC
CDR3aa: CASSFSGSSYNEQFF

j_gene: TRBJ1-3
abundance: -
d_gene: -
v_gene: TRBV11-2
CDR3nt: TGTGCCAGCAGCTTAGACAGGGACTCTGGAAACACCATATATTTT
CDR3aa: CASSLDRDSGNTIYF

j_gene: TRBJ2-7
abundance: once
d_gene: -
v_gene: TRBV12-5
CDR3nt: TGTGCTAGTGGTTTGGACCTGACAGGACGGTCGGAGCAGTACTTC
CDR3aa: CASGLDLTGRSEQYF

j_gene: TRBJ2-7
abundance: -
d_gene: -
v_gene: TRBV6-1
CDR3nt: TGTGCCAGCAGTGCAGCCTGGCCATCCCCCTACGAGCAGTACTTC
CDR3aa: CASSAAWPSPYEQYF

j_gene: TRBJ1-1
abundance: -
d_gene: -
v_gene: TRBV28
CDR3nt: TGTGCCATAATAGACAGTCTGAACACTGAAGCTTTCTTT
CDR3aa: CAIIDSLNTEAFF

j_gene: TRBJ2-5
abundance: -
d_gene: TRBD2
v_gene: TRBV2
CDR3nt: TGTGCCAGCTTAGCGGGAGTGGGAGAGACCCAGTACTTC
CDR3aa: CASLAGVGETQYF

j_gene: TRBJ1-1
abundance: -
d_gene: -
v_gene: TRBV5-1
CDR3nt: TGCGCCAGCTCAAGAGGGGGGGAGACACCCCTAAACACTGAAGCTTTCTTT
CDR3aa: CASSRGGETPLNTEAFF

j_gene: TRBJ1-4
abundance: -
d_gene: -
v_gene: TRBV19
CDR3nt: TGTGCCAGCCGTAGGGGCATAACGGGGGAGAATGAAAAACTGTTTTTT
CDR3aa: CASRRGITGENEKLFF

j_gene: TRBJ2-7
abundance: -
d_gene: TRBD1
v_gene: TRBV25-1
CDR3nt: TGTGCCAGCAGTCACAGGGGCGAGGTTCGCGAGCAGTACTTC
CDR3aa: CASSHRGEVREQYF

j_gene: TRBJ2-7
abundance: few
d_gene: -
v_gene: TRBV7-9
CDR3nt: TGTGCCAGCAGCCCGCAGGACAGTGCGCTGGTCGAGCAGTACTTC
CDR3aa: CASSPQDSALVEQYF

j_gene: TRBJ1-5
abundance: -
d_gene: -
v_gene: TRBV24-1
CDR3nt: TGTGCCACCGGGACACTTAGCAATCAGCCCCAGCATTTT
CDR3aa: CATGTLSNQPQHF

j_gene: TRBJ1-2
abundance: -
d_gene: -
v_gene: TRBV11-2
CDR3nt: TGTGCCAGCAGCTACCCGGGACTTGACTATGGCTACACCTTC
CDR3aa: CASSYPGLDYGYTF

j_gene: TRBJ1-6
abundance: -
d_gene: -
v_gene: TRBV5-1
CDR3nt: TGCGCCAGCAGCCAAGACAGGTTCGGGGATTCACCCCTCCACTTT
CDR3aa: CASSQDRFGDSPLHF

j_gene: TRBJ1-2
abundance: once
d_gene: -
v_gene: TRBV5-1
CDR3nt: TGCGCCAGCAACCAACCAACGACACGCTATGGCTACACCTTC
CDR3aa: CASNQPTTRYGYTF

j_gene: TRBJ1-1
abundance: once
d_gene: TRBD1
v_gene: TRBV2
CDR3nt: TGTGCCAGCAGACAAGAATGGACAGGGGGGACTGAAGCTTTCTTT
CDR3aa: CASRQEWTGGTEAFF

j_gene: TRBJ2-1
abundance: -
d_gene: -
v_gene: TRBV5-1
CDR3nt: TGCGCCAGCAGCAGGTCGGGGGACAGCTACAATGAGCAGTTCTTC
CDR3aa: CASSRSGDSYNEQFF

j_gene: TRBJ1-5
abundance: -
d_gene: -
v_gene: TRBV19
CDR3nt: TGTGCCAGTAGTGACACGTATAGCAATCAGCCCCAGCATTTT
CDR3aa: CASSDTYSNQPQHF

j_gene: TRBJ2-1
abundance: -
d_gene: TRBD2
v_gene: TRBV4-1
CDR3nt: TGCGCCAGCAGCCAAGCGGGACTAGCGACCTACAATGAGCAGTTCTTC
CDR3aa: CASSQAGLATYNEQFF

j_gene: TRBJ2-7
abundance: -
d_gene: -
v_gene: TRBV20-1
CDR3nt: TGCAGTGCAAAGAAGAGGGAGCAGTACTTC
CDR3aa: CSAKKREQYF

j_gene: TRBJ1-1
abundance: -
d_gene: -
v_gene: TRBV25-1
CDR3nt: TGTGCCAGCAGTGAATACTATAACACTGAAGCTTTCTTT
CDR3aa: CASSEYYNTEAFF